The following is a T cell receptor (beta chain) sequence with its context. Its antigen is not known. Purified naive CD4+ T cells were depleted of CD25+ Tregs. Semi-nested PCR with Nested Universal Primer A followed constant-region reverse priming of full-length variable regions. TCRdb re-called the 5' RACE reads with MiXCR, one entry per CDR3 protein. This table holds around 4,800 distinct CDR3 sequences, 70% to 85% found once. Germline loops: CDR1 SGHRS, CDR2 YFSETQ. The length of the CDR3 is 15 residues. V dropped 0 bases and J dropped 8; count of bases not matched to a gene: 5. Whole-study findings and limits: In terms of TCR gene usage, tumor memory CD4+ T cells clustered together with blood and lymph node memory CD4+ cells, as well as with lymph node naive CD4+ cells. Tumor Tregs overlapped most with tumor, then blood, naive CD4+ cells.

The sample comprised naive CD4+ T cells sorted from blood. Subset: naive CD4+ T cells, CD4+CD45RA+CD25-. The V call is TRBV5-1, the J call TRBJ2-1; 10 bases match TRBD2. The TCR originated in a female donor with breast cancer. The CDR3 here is CASSLVASGRHEQFF. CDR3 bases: TGCGCCAGCAGCTTGGTTGCTAGCGGGAGACATGAGCAGTTCTTC.